This entry describes one T cell receptor (beta chain). Its antigen remains unidentified. TCRdb re-analysed the reads in MiXCR, keeping a single row per CDR3 protein. This table holds more than 400,000 distinct CDR3 sequences, approximately 26% found once. These data belong to a study of T cell repertoires in cytomegalovirus infection. Study-wide background: It can be stated that public TCR beta signatures indicated CMV infection as well as a matching HLA type.

Looked up from germline, CDR1 is LGHDT and CDR2 is YNNKEL (reference sequence). CDR3 length equals 15 residues. V lost 4 bases and J 4 bases, leaving 16 bases between the germline ends. Findings and limits, study-wide: HLA-C-restricted CMV clonotypes gave the most frequent clonotype in two of eight donors. Adding up the frequency of public TCR beta families identified people who carried CMV plus the relevant HLA.

Sequenced input: PBMCs. The source of this sequence is a human donor in good health (CMV status not recorded). Some clones in this sample may be carry-over from other donors' samples. The rearrangement uses TRBV3-1 and TRBJ1-1, with D possibly being TRBD1 (6 bases). The CDR3 nucleotides are TGTGCCAGCAGCCGATCACAGGGACGGGGCACTGAAGCTTTCTTT. Translated, it gives CASSRSQGRGTEAFF.